Listed here are 17 T cell receptor beta chains from one sample, sequenced in a study of CD4+ T cells in melanoma (dated by TCRdb to 2022 to 2024). The library was produced with the immunoSEQ multiplex PCR assay. Imported from immuneACCESS, the table was reduced by TCRdb to in-frame sequences with V and J called. These copies leave out some clones; in studies compared against another copy, an unresolved V gene accounts for under half, and the cause of the remainder is not known. The sample table shows 10,000 to 13,000 clones, and 66% are seen once. The top ten clones comprise 7% to 9.5% of the sample. Sequencing input: cells from a culture (not recorded whether cultured in vitro). The source is a human donor with melanoma.

The chain couples TRBV2 to TRBJ1-4; TRBD1 agrees at 7 bases. The germline CDR1 and CDR2 sequences are SNHLY and FYNNEI. This CDR3 has 13 residues. Germline trimming cut 7 bases from V and 11 bases from J; bases unmatched to any gene: 10. The chain's CDR3 is CASTSTGMGKLFF. The CDR3 DNA reads as TGTGCCAGCACCTCGACAGGGATGGGGAAACTGTTTTTT.

This sequence joins TRBV7-6 and TRBJ2-7; a possible D gene is TRBD2 (6 bases). Germline V CDR1 and CDR2: SGHVS, FNYEAQ. Trimming removed 1 base from V and 6 bases from J, with 16 bases in between. The CDR3 totals 15 residues. In DNA, the CDR3 is TGTGCCAGCAGCTTAGAACCGGGCGGGGTTAGCGAGCAGTACTTC. This codes for CASSLEPGGVSEQYF.

This sequence joins TRBV18 and TRBJ2-7; 7 bases match TRBD1. Germline CDR1 reads KGHSH; CDR2 reads LQKENI. The CDR3 loop spans 14 amino acids. Losses at the gene ends were 3 bases for V and 4 bases for J; bases not matched to a gene: 6. CDR3 in amino acids: CASSPPGTAYEQYF. For the CDR3, the DNA is TGTGCCAGCTCACCCCCCGGGACAGCGTACGAGCAGTACTTC.

This clone was seen more than once but under ten times. This chain connects TRBV9 to TRBJ2-2; TRBD1 matches at 9 bases. Germline V gene data show CDR1 as SGDLS and CDR2 as YYNGEE. J lost 4 bases, V lost 3 bases, and 10 bases had no gene match. The CDR3 totals 17 residues. In nucleotides, the CDR3 is TGTGCCAGCAGCGGACAGGCCGGGACAGGGCCCACCGGGGAGCTGTTTTTT. Translating gives CASSGQAGTGPTGELFF.

V is TRBV12-5 and J is TRBJ1-6, with 8 positions matching TRBD1. This CDR3 comprises 17 residues. V was pared by 0 bases and J by 9 bases, with 10 bases of the junction left unmatched. Per the germline V gene, CDR1 is LGHNT and CDR2 is FRNRAP. The CDR3 is CASGLVPPGQGSSPLHF. The CDR3 bases are TGTGCTAGTGGTTTGGTACCCCCCGGACAGGGAAGTTCACCCCTCCACTTT.

The chain carries TRBV19 and TRBJ1-5; possibly TRBD1 for D (6 bases). The V gene's germline CDR1 is LNHDA and CDR2 SQIVND (reference sequence). The V end lost 3 bases, the J end lost 8 bases, and 20 bases lay between the germline ends. The CDR3 length is 16 residues. The DNA for the CDR3 is TGTGCCAGTAGTATTCGGGACACTACCGCTGTTGAGCCCCAGCATTTT. Protein: CASSIRDTTAVEPQHF.

The chain has TRBV4-1 and TRBJ2-3; 7 bases align to TRBD1. The CDR3 has 17 residues. Germline V lookup: CDR1 MGHRA, CDR2 YSYEKL. Losses at the gene ends were 3 bases for V and 5 bases for J; bases not matched to a gene: 14. The CDR3 sequence: CASSQMGQRNKGDTQYF. The CDR3, as DNA: TGCGCCAGCAGCCAGATGGGACAGCGAAACAAAGGAGATACGCAGTATTTT.

CDR3 residues: CASSLVGAGTGELFF. CDR3 nucleotides: TGCGCCAGCAGCTTGGTCGGGGCCGGTACCGGGGAGCTGTTTTTT. The genes are TRBV5-1 and TRBJ2-2, with D possibly being TRBD1 or TRBD2 (5 bases each). Trimming took 0 bases from V and 5 from J, leaving 11 bases between them. Per germline, CDR1 SGHRS and CDR2 YFSETQ. The CDR3 is 15 amino acids.

V is TRBV5-8 and J is TRBJ1-5; 7 bases are a match to TRBD1. The CDR3 extends over 17 amino acids. Per germline, CDR1 SGHTS and CDR2 YDEGEE. V lost 0 bases to trimming and J lost 6 bases; unmatched junction nucleotides: 12. CDR3: CASSLGGAGGSSQPQHF. In nucleotides, the CDR3 is TGTGCCAGCAGCTTGGGTGGGGCAGGGGGAAGTTCTCAGCCCCAGCATTTT. The variable domain in full, with the rest retrieved from reference TRBV5-8 and TRBJ1-5, is EAGVTQSPTHLIKTRGQQATLRCSPISGHTSVYWYQQALGLGLQFLLWYDEGEERNRGNFPPRFSGRQFPNYSSELNVNALELEDSALYLCASSLGGAGGSSQPQHFGDGTRLSIL.

This chain joins TRBV11-2 and TRBJ2-2, with D unresolved. The CDR3 is 13 residues long. Looked up from germline, CDR1 is SGHAT and CDR2 is FQNNGV. Trimming removed 4 bases from V and 4 bases from J, with 7 bases in between. The CDR3 DNA reads TGTGCCAGCAGCTACGAGACCACCGGGGAGCTGTTTTTT. Protein sequence: CASSYETTGELFF.

This chain connects TRBV19 to TRBJ2-3, with D unclear. The CDR3 has 15 amino acids. The ends were cut back, 10 bases at V and 0 bases at J, with 17 bases in the middle. CDR1 is LNHDA, CDR2 SQIVND, per germline (reference sequence). The CDR3 is CATRHGSVSTDTQYF. As DNA, the CDR3 is TGTGCCACTCGACACGGATCAGTTAGCACAGATACGCAGTATTTT.

The CDR3 nucleotides are TGTGCCAGCAGACCCCGGGACAGGGACCAATCACCCCTCCACTTT. This encodes CASRPRDRDQSPLHF. This chain joins TRBV6-6 and TRBJ1-6, with TRBD1 identical over 9 bases. Germline values: CDR1 MNHNY, CDR2 SVGAGI (reference sequence). V lost 6 bases to trimming and J lost 10 bases; unmatched junction nucleotides: 10. The CDR3 is 15 amino acids.

The chain uses TRBV7-6 and TRBJ2-3, with 11 nucleotides matching TRBD2. From germline, CDR1 is SGHVS and CDR2 FNYEAQ. Trimming at V came to 5 bases and at J to 3 bases, leaving 7 bases not matched to a gene. This CDR3 has 16 residues. CDR3 coding DNA: TGTGCCAGCAGCCACCGGCTAGCGGGGGGTACAGATACGCAGTATTTT. This encodes CASSHRLAGGTDTQYF. Full variable domain (rest looked up from reference TRBV7-6 and TRBJ2-3): GAGVSQSPRYKVTKRGQDVALRCDPISGHVSLYWYRQALGQGPEFLTYFNYEAQQDKSGLPNDRFSAERPEGSISTLTIQRTEQRDSAMYRCASSHRLAGGTDTQYFGPGTRLTVL.

The V and J genes are TRBV6-6 and TRBJ1-6; no firm D call. The V end was cut by 6 bases, the J end by 6 bases, with 12 bases between. The CDR3 loop spans 14 amino acids. The germline CDR1 and CDR2 sequences are MNHNY and SVGAGI (reference sequence). The CDR3, as DNA: TGTGCCAGCAGGAGTCGGACTCTTAATTCACCCCTCCACTTT. It codes for CASRSRTLNSPLHF.

V gene TRBV7-6 combines with J gene TRBJ2-7; 10 nucleotides match TRBD2. Germline V CDR1 and CDR2: SGHVS, FNYEAQ. Trimming removed 5 bases from V and 6 bases from J; junction bases left unmatched: 10. CDR3 size: 15 residues. The CDR3 region has the DNA TGTGCCAGCAGCCTCCAAGCGGGGGGGTTAGGCGAGCAGTACTTC. It yields the protein CASSLQAGGLGEQYF.

This clone was counted once. The chain links TRBV4-2 to TRBJ2-2; D might be TRBD2 (5 bases). The CDR3 runs to 14 residues. Germline loops: CDR1 LGHNA, CDR2 YNFKEQ. V was clipped by 4 bases and J by 5 bases, with 11 bases between them. CDR3: CASSPRTGTGELFF. The CDR3 bases are TGTGCCAGCAGCCCGAGGACGGGGACCGGGGAGCTGTTTTTT.

A few counts support this clone. The gene calls are TRBV19 and TRBJ2-7; the D is unclear. The V gene lost 3 bases and the J gene lost 7 bases, with 13 bases spanning the gap. Per the germline V gene, CDR1 is LNHDA and CDR2 is SQIVND (reference sequence). The CDR3 is 13 amino acids. CDR3 sequence (DNA): TGTGCCAGTAGTATTTACGGTCAAGGGGAGCAGTACTTC. Protein sequence: CASSIYGQGEQYF.